A single sample is the source of the 29 T cell receptor beta chains below, sequenced in a study of identical twins. TCRdb re-derived calls from the 5' RACE reads in MiXCR, one entry per CDR3 protein. The sample contains 500,000 or so distinct CDR3 sequences, about 14% of which appear only once. In addition, the sample was reused for a study of yellow fever vaccine responses in identical twins.

Sequencing used CD4+ T cells sorted from blood. These receptors all stem from a woman aged 18 to 35 in good health.

This clonotype was seen a handful of times. One junction end does not reproduce the germline sequence, and a read error may be involved. The chain links TRBV7-9 to TRBJ2-7; 9 bases map to TRBD1. The CDR3 covers 15 residues. The germline gives CDR1 SEHNR, CDR2 FQNEAQ (reference sequence). The CDR3 nucleotides read TGTGCCAGCAGCTACAGCCGGGACAGGGCTCCTAGTCAGAACTTC. This gives the protein CASSYSRDRAPSQNF.

The V call is TRBV29-1, the J call TRBJ2-5; D not resolved. In germline, CDR1 is SQVTM, CDR2 ANQGSEA. V was pared by 4 bases and J by 2 bases, with 2 bases between. This CDR3 is 10 amino acids long. The CDR3 region is CSVGQETQYF. DNA of the CDR3: TGCAGCGTTGGACAAGAGACCCAGTACTTC.

This chain links TRBV5-1 with TRBJ1-2; 9 bases fit TRBD1. This CDR3 has 14 amino acids. The germline V gene has CDR1 SGHRS and CDR2 YFSETQ. Unmatched junction bases numbered 5, after V lost 4 bases and J lost 4 bases. CDR3 in DNA: TGCGCCAGCAGCCCGGGACAGGGTGGCTATGGCTACACCTTC. It yields the protein CASSPGQGGYGYTF.

This clonotype showed up just a few times. V usage is TRBV7-9 and J usage is TRBJ2-7; 8 bases fit TRBD1. The CDR3 is made up of 15 amino acids. Trimming removed 6 bases from V and 4 bases from J; junction bases left unmatched: 11. Germline V CDR1 and CDR2: SEHNR, FQNEAQ (reference sequence). CDR3 in amino acids: CASSLGQGPPYEQYF. The CDR3 DNA reads as TGTGCCAGCAGTCTCGGACAGGGACCCCCATACGAGCAGTACTTC.

The rearrangement joins TRBV5-1 to TRBJ2-1, with 10 positions matching TRBD2. Germline loops: CDR1 SGHRS, CDR2 YFSETQ. The CDR3 runs 15 residues. Unmatched junction bases numbered 20, after V lost 7 bases and J lost 16 bases. The CDR3 region has the DNA TGCGCCAGCCTTTCCATCCCTAGCGGGGGAGGTCTGGGATTCTTC. Amino acid sequence: CASLSIPSGGGLGFF.

The chain employs TRBV12-3 or TRBV12-4 and TRBJ2-1; 8 bases fit TRBD2. The ends lost 0 bases at V and 9 bases at J; junction bases unmatched: 13. The CDR3 contains 17 residues. CDR3 amino acids: CASSLAHPGGPLTEQFF. As DNA, the CDR3 is TGTGCCAGCAGTTTAGCGCATCCGGGAGGGCCATTGACTGAGCAGTTCTTC.

The sample holds a few counts of this clonotype. CDR3: CASSLFPPVDRGGNEQFF. The CDR3 coding sequence is TGTGCCAGCAGCCTATTTCCCCCAGTGGACAGGGGGGGAAATGAGCAGTTCTTC. The chain couples TRBV11-2 to TRBJ2-1; 10 positions match TRBD1. The CDR3 runs 18 residues. CDR1 and CDR2 (germline): SGHAT, FQNNGV. Trimming removed 5 bases from V and 7 bases from J; junction bases left unmatched: 17.

This clonotype has only a few counts. The rearrangement links TRBV7-9 to TRBJ2-5; TRBD2 matches at 8 bases. This CDR3 has 14 residues. The ends lost 3 bases at V and 1 base at J; junction bases unmatched: 1. CDR1 is SEHNR, CDR2 FQNEAQ, per germline (reference sequence). This CDR3 reads CASSFGTSQETQYF. The CDR3 DNA reads TGTGCCAGCAGCTTCGGGACTAGCCAAGAGACCCAGTACTTC. Full variable domain (missing parts from reference TRBV7-9 and TRBJ2-5): DTGVSQNPRHKITKRGQNVTFRCDPISEHNRLYWYRQTLGQGPEFLTYFQNEAQLEKSRLLSDRFSAERPKGSFSTLEIQRTEQGDSAMYLCASSFGTSQETQYFGPGTRLLVL.

This clonotype was picked up a small number of times. The chain recombines TRBV6-2 or TRBV6-3 with TRBJ1-1; tentative D call: TRBD1 (5 bases). The CDR3 has 10 amino acids. V was cut by 8 bases and J by 8 bases, with 9 bases left in between. The germline V gene has CDR1 MNHEY and CDR2 SVGEGT. CDR3 coding DNA: TGTGCCAGCCGGGACCGCGAAGCTTTCTTT. As protein: CASRDREAFF.

The sample holds many counts of this clonotype. V and J are TRBV3-1 and TRBJ2-1, with 7 bases identical to TRBD2. CDR1 is LGHDT, CDR2 YNNKEL, per germline (reference sequence). The CDR3 runs to 11 residues. The V gene end was trimmed by 6 bases and the J gene end by 9 bases; junction bases not matched to a gene: 2. The CDR3 DNA reads TGTGCCAGCAGAGGCGGGGGTGAGCAGTTCTTC. Translated: CASRGGGEQFF.

The rearrangement links TRBV6-5 to TRBJ2-1; D possibly corresponds to TRBD1 (5 bases). This CDR3 spans 16 amino acids. Germline V gene sequence: CDR1 MNHEY, CDR2 SVGAGI. Trimming left V 3 bases short and J 5 bases short, with 17 bases between. The CDR3 DNA sequence: TGTGCCAGCAGTTATACCCTCGACAGTGGCGACAATGAGCAGTTCTTC. Translating it yields CASSYTLDSGDNEQFF.

This rearrangement joins TRBV20-1 to TRBJ2-1, with 9 bases that match TRBD1. Unmatched junction bases numbered 5, after V lost 0 bases and J lost 2 bases. The CDR3 is 16 amino acids. Per germline, CDR1 DFQATT and CDR2 SNEGSKA (reference sequence). The CDR3 DNA sequence: TGCAGTGCTAGAGATCCTAGGACAGGGGCCTACAATGAGCAGTTCTTC. Its translation: CSARDPRTGAYNEQFF.

This clonotype was recorded a few times. V is TRBV12-3 or TRBV12-4 and J is TRBJ1-5, with a tentative D call TRBD1 (6 bases). Trimming removed 3 bases from V and 4 bases from J, with 7 bases in between. The CDR3 totals 13 residues. The CDR3 sequence: CASSLDRNQPQHF. The CDR3 DNA follows: TGTGCCAGCAGTTTGGACAGAAATCAGCCCCAGCATTTT.

Turning to this clonotype: Mismatch with germline at one junction end may stem from a read error. The J gene is TRBJ1-4, the V gene TRBV5-6; maybe TRBD1 (5 bases). The CDR3 runs 13 residues. From germline, CDR1 is SGHDT and CDR2 YYEEEE. The DNA for the CDR3 is TGTGCCAGCAGCTTGAACTCTCTGGGACTAGAGGACTTT. Translating it yields CASSLNSLGLEDF.

This clonotype appeared many times. V is TRBV28 and J is TRBJ2-1; TRBD2 aligns across 7 bases. The CDR3 consists of 15 residues. The V gene's germline CDR1 is MDHEN and CDR2 SYDVKM. V gave up 2 bases and J gave up 9 bases; unmatched junction bases: 10. In nucleotides, the CDR3 is TGTGCCAGCAGTTTAAGGCGGGAGTATCTCAGTGAGCAGTTCTTC. It specifies CASSLRREYLSEQFF.

CDR3 sequence reads: CASSGGGQGPYEQYF. In DNA, the CDR3 is TGTGCCAGCAGCGGGGGCGGGCAGGGACCCTACGAGCAGTACTTC. The rearrangement joins TRBV9 to TRBJ2-7; tentatively, D is TRBD1 or TRBD2 (5 bases each). Germline V gene lookup returns CDR1 SGDLS and CDR2 YYNGEE. CDR3 length equals 15 residues. V dropped 3 bases and J dropped 2 bases, with 15 bases sitting between them.

The chain links TRBV20-1 to TRBJ2-3, with 11 bases identical to TRBD1. The ends lost 2 bases at V and 4 bases at J; junction bases unmatched: 11. CDR3 length equals 17 residues. Germline V gene sequence: CDR1 DFQATT, CDR2 SNEGSKA (reference sequence). The CDR3 nucleotides read TGCAGTGCTAGAACGGACAGGGGGCGATGGGAGGCAGATACGCAGTATTTT. This sequence encodes CSARTDRGRWEADTQYF.

This clonotype was detected only a few times. The V call is TRBV10-3, the J call TRBJ2-7, with a tentative D call TRBD1 (5 bases). Germline V gives CDR1 ENHRY, CDR2 SYGVKD. The CDR3 loop spans 16 amino acids. The ends were cut back, 3 bases at V and 6 bases at J, with 21 bases in the middle. Here the CDR3 reads CAISDSRKGLPIEQYF. CDR3 DNA: TGTGCCATCAGTGACTCAAGGAAGGGGCTCCCCATCGAGCAGTACTTC.

In nucleotides, the CDR3 is TGTGCCTGGAGTCCATCCGGGACCACTTTTTATTTT. Encoded protein: CAWSPSGTTFYF. The V call is TRBV30, the J call TRBJ2-3; D tentatively fits TRBD1 or TRBD2 (5 bases each). Germline V gives CDR1 GTSNPN, CDR2 SVGIG (reference sequence). This CDR3 is 12 amino acids long. The germline V and J ends were trimmed by 2 bases and 15 bases, with 18 bases remaining between them.

The chain carries TRBV30 and TRBJ1-2, with D possibly matching TRBD1 (5 bases). V lost 4 bases and J lost 7, with 13 bases in between. This CDR3 has 12 residues. The germline gives CDR1 GTSNPN, CDR2 SVGIG (reference sequence). CDR3 DNA sequence: TGTGCCTGGAACCCACGGGGCAGTGGCTACACCTTC. Protein sequence: CAWNPRGSGYTF.

Many counts were recorded for this clonotype. Here the CDR3 DNA reads TGTGCCATCAGTGAGCCGGGACAGCACAATGAGCAGTTCTTC. Protein product: CAISEPGQHNEQFF. The rearrangement joins TRBV10-3 to TRBJ2-1; TRBD1 agrees at 7 bases. The CDR3 contains 14 residues. The germline V gene has CDR1 ENHRY and CDR2 SYGVKD. J gave up 5 bases and V 2 bases, and 3 bases lay outside the gene matches.

The chain couples TRBV28 to TRBJ2-6; D perhaps matches TRBD1 (6 bases). V lost 4 bases, J lost 2 bases, and 9 bases lay in between. This CDR3 contains 15 residues. CDR1 and CDR2 from the germline V gene are MDHEN and SYDVKM. As DNA, the CDR3 is TGTGCCAGCAGTTCCGAGGGGGCTGGGGCCAACGTCCTGACTTTC. Its protein product is CASSSEGAGANVLTF.

This clonotype was found a few times. V and J are TRBV7-8 and TRBJ2-7, with D hard to call. CDR3 length: 14 residues. V lost 4 bases and J lost 0, with 10 bases in between. CDR1 and CDR2 (germline): SGHVS, FQNEAQ. The CDR3 DNA reads TGTGCCAGCAGCTCCGACCCGGCCTCCTACGAGCAGTACTTC. Translation gives CASSSDPASYEQYF.

The chain is built from TRBV27 and TRBJ2-1; the match to TRBD1 covers 8 bases. Germline loops: CDR1 MNHEY, CDR2 SMNVEV (reference sequence). Trimming removed 7 bases from V and 7 bases from J; junction bases left unmatched: 12. The CDR3 has 15 residues. The chain's CDR3 is CASTVDRGAGNEQFF. For the CDR3, the DNA is TGTGCCAGCACCGTTGACAGGGGCGCGGGGAATGAGCAGTTCTTC.

The V call is TRBV10-2, the J call TRBJ2-7; 8 nucleotides agree with TRBD2. This CDR3 is 16 amino acids long. V shed 1 base and J 4 bases; nucleotides not matched to a gene: 9. CDR1 is WSHSY, CDR2 SAAADI, per germline. Here the CDR3 reads CASSEWASGSTYEQYF. The CDR3 DNA reads TGCGCCAGCAGTGAGTGGGCTAGCGGGTCGACATACGAGCAGTACTTC.

This clonotype showed up many times. The rearrangement joins TRBV12-3 or TRBV12-4 to TRBJ2-1; maybe TRBD2 (5 bases). The V gene lost 3 bases and the J gene lost 10 bases, with 19 bases spanning the gap. This CDR3 contains 15 residues. The chain's CDR3 is CASSFASTPGREQFF. CDR3 in DNA: TGTGCCAGCAGTTTTGCGTCTACTCCGGGAAGAGAGCAGTTCTTC.

This rearrangement joins TRBV30 to TRBJ2-7, with D unresolved. With 3 bases removed from V and 4 bases from J, the gap between germline ends came to 13 bases. CDR1 and CDR2 from the germline V gene are GTSNPN and SVGIG (reference sequence). This CDR3 is built from 13 residues. The CDR3 spells CAWSYHGDYEQYF. DNA for the CDR3: TGTGCCTGGAGCTACCATGGGGATTACGAGCAGTACTTC.

The chain links TRBV27 to TRBJ1-1, with TRBD1 identical over 11 bases. This CDR3 comprises 15 residues. Looked up from germline, CDR1 is MNHEY and CDR2 is SMNVEV (reference sequence). V gave up 4 bases and J gave up 6 bases; unmatched junction bases: 7. The CDR3 nucleotides read TGTGCCAGCAGTTACGGGGACAGGGGGGCGGCTGAAGCTTTCTTT. Protein: CASSYGDRGAAEAFF.

This clonotype was observed a handful of times. The V gene is TRBV28, the J gene TRBJ2-7, with 9 positions matching TRBD1. This CDR3 spans 15 amino acids. V lost 1 base, J lost 2 bases, and 3 bases stayed unmatched. Germline CDR1 and CDR2: MDHEN and SYDVKM. The CDR3 sequence is CASSLLGQGTYEQYF. The CDR3 nucleotides read TGTGCCAGCAGTTTATTGGGACAGGGAACCTACGAGCAGTACTTC.